A selection of T cell receptor beta chains follows, all from one sample in a study of response to subunit inactivated influenza vaccine. TCRdb processed the RT-PCR reads anew with MiXCR; each CDR3 protein has one entry. The sample holds about half a million distinct CDR3 sequences, approximately 24% seen once. This specimen consisted of CD4+ T cells sorted from PBMCs, obtained 4 to 6 days after vaccination. Receptor source: a man aged 50 to 60 who received an inactivated influenza vaccine. The CDR3 runs from the conserved cysteine through the conserved F or W. D genes are given only for firm matches. Clone size is given for some rows only: seen once, a few or many times, or a class if the clone is expanded.

V: TRBV5-5
D: TRBD1
size: -
J: TRBJ1-3
DNA: TGTGCCAGCAGTTTCACAGGGGGTTCTGGAAACACCATATATTTT
CDR3: CASSFTGGSGNTIYF

V: TRBV7-2
D: TRBD1
size: many
J: TRBJ1-1
DNA: TGTGCCAGCAGCTTAGGAACAGGGGCGAACACTGAAGCTTTCTTT
CDR3: CASSLGTGANTEAFF

V: TRBV28
D: TRBD2
size: few
J: TRBJ2-7
DNA: TGTGCCAGCAGTTTATTATCTGGACTAGCGATCTACGAGCAGTACTTC
CDR3: CASSLLSGLAIYEQYF

V: TRBV6-2/TRBV6-3
D: -
size: few
J: TRBJ2-7
DNA: TGTGCCAGCAGTTTCGGGGGGCCCTACGAGCAGTACTTC
CDR3: CASSFGGPYEQYF

V: TRBV5-1
D: TRBD2
size: -
J: TRBJ2-5
DNA: TGCGCCAGCAGCTTCACTAGCGGGCCTCAAGAGACCCAGTACTTC
CDR3: CASSFTSGPQETQYF

V: TRBV20-1
D: TRBD2
size: -
J: TRBJ2-1
DNA: TGCAGTGCTAGAGACCTGCCTAGCGGGAGTATAAGTGAGCAGTTCTTC
CDR3: CSARDLPSGSISEQFF

V: TRBV20-1
D: -
size: -
J: TRBJ2-1
DNA: TGCAGTGCTAGAGATCTCCAAAAGACCTACAATGAGCAGTTCTTC
CDR3: CSARDLQKTYNEQFF

V: TRBV7-2
D: TRBD1
size: -
J: TRBJ2-7
DNA: TGTGCCAGCAGTTCTGGACAGGGCGGAGAGCAGTACTTC
CDR3: CASSSGQGGEQYF

V: TRBV12-3/TRBV12-4
D: -
size: few
J: TRBJ1-5
DNA: TGTGCCAGCAGTTTGTCCGTGGCCGGCCCCCAGCATTTT
CDR3: CASSLSVAGPQHF

V: TRBV6-5
D: -
size: few
J: TRBJ1-3
DNA: TGTGCCAGCAGTTACATCGGGGGGGGCTCTGGAAACACCATATATTTT
CDR3: CASSYIGGGSGNTIYF

V: TRBV27
D: -
size: many
J: TRBJ1-2
DNA: TGTGCCAGCAGTTTAAAGCCAGTCCTCTATGGCTACACCTTC
CDR3: CASSLKPVLYGYTF

V: TRBV10-3
D: -
size: few
J: TRBJ2-1
DNA: TGTGCCATCAATTCCGGGACGTTAACAGAGCAGTTCTTC
CDR3: CAINSGTLTEQFF

V: TRBV6-2/TRBV6-3
D: TRBD2
size: -
J: TRBJ2-1
DNA: TGTGCCAGCAGCCAGGGTACCGGGAGGGCATCCTACAATGAGCAGTTCTTC
CDR3: CASSQGTGRASYNEQFF

V: TRBV3-1
D: TRBD2
size: -
J: TRBJ2-1
DNA: TGTGCCAGCAGCCCCCTTGGCGGGGGGGCCTACAATGAGCAGTTCTTC
CDR3: CASSPLGGGAYNEQFF

V: TRBV11-2
D: TRBD2
size: few
J: TRBJ2-7
DNA: TGTGCCAGCATCCTAAGTGGCGGGAGGCCTTCCTACGAGCAGTACTTC
CDR3: CASILSGGRPSYEQYF

V: TRBV12-3/TRBV12-4
D: -
size: -
J: TRBJ1-1
DNA: TGTGCCAGCACTCCCACCAGGCGGGGAAACACTGAAGCTTTCTTT
CDR3: CASTPTRRGNTEAFF

V: TRBV11-2
D: TRBD1
size: few
J: TRBJ2-3
DNA: TGTGCCAGCAGCCGACAGGGCAATACGCAGTATTTT
CDR3: CASSRQGNTQYF